The present T cell receptor beta chain was sequenced within a study of blood T cell repertoires in COVID-19. As for the study in general: Sources were T cells, B-cell-depleted T cells, or PBMCs; the material itself was cDNA or gDNA.

This CDR3 is built from 15 residues. Trimming shortened V by 3 bases and J by 5 bases, and 16 bases separated the two germline ends. Germline V lookup: CDR1 KGHSH, CDR2 LQKENI. Only in-frame clones appear in the TCRdb table, and some are missing; sequencing was by immunoSEQ multiplex PCR. Among about 260,000 clones listed, about 88% were seen once. Only a few counts were recorded for this clone. The source is a young man with active or convalescent COVID-19. Sample: peripheral blood. The chain combines TRBV18 with TRBJ2-5; D unresolved. As DNA, the CDR3 is TGTGCCAGCTCACCGCGCCCGGTCCTCGGTGAGACCCAGTACTTC. Its protein product is CASSPRPVLGETQYF.